This entry is about one T cell receptor (beta chain). Genomic DNA, the template, was used for profiling of the TCR beta VDJ and CDR3. Using its own MiXCR run on the reads, TCRdb lists one record per CDR3 protein. The table lists about 71,000 distinct CDR3 sequences, around half of them singletons. The data were taken from a study of CD8+CD57+ T cells in acquired aplastic anemia. The CDR3 loop spans 12 amino acids. Trimming removed 6 bases from V and 9 bases from J, with 12 bases in between. The V gene is TRBV12-3 or TRBV12-4, the J gene TRBJ1-3; possible D gene TRBD1, 6 bases. Material: sorted CD4+, CD8+, or CD8+CD57+ T cells (not recorded which) from PBMCs. This clonotype originated in a human donor in good health, serving as a control. The CDR3 bases are TGTGCCAGCAGGACTGAGGGGGTCACCATATATTTT. Translating gives CASRTEGVTIYF.